The source of this TCR beta chain is a study of blood T cell repertoires in COVID-19. Whole-study context: Both acute and convalescent COVID-19 samples were obtained from the United States, Italy and Spain. Sources were T cells, B-cell-depleted T cells, or PBMCs; the material itself was cDNA or gDNA.

V was pared by 6 bases and J by 1 base, with 13 bases between. The V gene's germline CDR1 is SGHVS and CDR2 FQNEAQ. This CDR3 has 14 residues. Some clones are missing from TCRdb's copy, which holds only in-frame ones; the method was immunoSEQ multiplex PCR. The sample has some 150,000 clones, 70% to 85% seen once. This clone was recorded at least ten times. What was sequenced was peripheral blood. This receptor was identified in a woman of 80 years or more with acute or convalescent COVID-19. The chain carries TRBV7-8 and TRBJ2-7, with D possibly matching TRBD2 (5 bases). Here the CDR3 DNA reads TGTGCCAGCAGTCCCCCGAGGAGGTCCTACGAGCAGTACTTC. This codes for CASSPPRRSYEQYF.